These T cell receptor beta chains were read from a single sample in a study of vaccination effects on CD4 cells after COVID-19. Using immunoSEQ multiplex PCR, the repertoire was profiled, and TCRdb retains in-frame clones only, with some absent. This table has 20,000 to 30,000 clones, roughly 76% appearing once. Their recognized antigens are unknown. Specimen: CD4+ T cells from PBMCs cultured with SARS-CoV-2 spike peptides, collected before COVID-19 vaccination. These receptors were obtained from a human donor who received a COVID-19 vaccine. The CDR3 runs from the conserved cysteine through the conserved F or W. The D gene is left open where the match is weak. A row's size may be missing; if present it is once, few, many or a size class.

TRBJ1-1 | TRBD1 | TRBV12-3/TRBV12-4 | . | TGTGCCAGCACCGGGACAGGGGGCAGTAAAGCTTTCTTT | CASTGTGGSKAFF
TRBJ2-7 | TRBD1 | TRBV12-3/TRBV12-4 | . | TGTGCCAGCAGTTTGGGAGGACAGGGCCTGCAGTACTTC | CASSLGGQGLQYF
TRBJ2-1 | . | TRBV7-2 | . | TGTGCCAGCAGCTTAATCGGAGAGTCCTGGCAGTTCTTC | CASSLIGESWQFF
TRBJ1-3 | . | TRBV5-1 | . | TGCGCCAGCAGCTTGTTGCGGGACTCTGGAAACACCATATATTTT | CASSLLRDSGNTIYF
TRBJ2-1 | TRBD2 | TRBV27 | few | TGTGCCAGCAGTTTGGGGACTAGCTCCTACAATGAGCAGTTCTTC | CASSLGTSSYNEQFF
TRBJ2-3 | . | TRBV11-2 | once | TGTGCCAGCAGCCCCCCAGCTAGCGTCCCGCAGTATTTT | CASSPPASVPQYF
TRBJ1-1 | TRBD1 | TRBV6-5 | . | TGTGCCACCACTCAGGGGGGGAACACTGAAGCTTTCTTT | CATTQGGNTEAFF
TRBJ1-6 | TRBD1 | TRBV4-1 | few | TGCGCCAGCAGCCAAGTTGGGACAGGGATTAATTCACCCCTCCACTTT | CASSQVGTGINSPLHF
TRBJ2-1 | TRBD2 | TRBV5-6 | . | TGTGCCAGCAGCCCGGGACTAGCGGGCACCAATGAGCAGTTCTTC | CASSPGLAGTNEQFF
TRBJ2-1 | . | TRBV11-2 | once | TGTGCCAGCAGCTTAGCATTGGACAATGAGCAGTTCTTC | CASSLALDNEQFF
TRBJ1-5 | . | TRBV2 | . | TGTGCCAGCAGCCGGACACTTCAGGGACAGCCCCAGCATTTT | CASSRTLQGQPQHF
TRBJ1-2 | TRBD1 | TRBV5-6 | . | TGTGCCAGCAGCAATGGGACAGGGCCTTATGGCTACACCTTC | CASSNGTGPYGYTF
TRBJ1-1 | . | TRBV5-6 | . | TGTGCCAGCAGCTGGGGCCAGGGCCGCCGAGGGGAACCTGAAGCTTTCTTT | CASSWGQGRRGEPEAFF
TRBJ2-3 | . | TRBV7-9 | . | TGTGCCAGCAGCGCAGGGGACGTCAGGGATACGCAGTATTTT | CASSAGDVRDTQYF
TRBJ1-5 | . | TRBV2 | . | TGTGCCAGCAGTGACACAGATAGCAATCAGCCCCAGCATTTT | CASSDTDSNQPQHF
TRBJ2-5 | TRBD2 | TRBV11-2 | . | TGTGCCAGCAGCCAAGGGGCTAGCGGGGGGCAAGAGACCCAGTACTTC | CASSQGASGGQETQYF
TRBJ1-2 | . | TRBV3-1/TRBV3-2 | . | TGTGCCAGCAGCCAAGGAAGCCAAAACTATGGCTACACCTTC | CASSQGSQNYGYTF